This T cell receptor (beta chain) was sequenced during a study of shared clonotypes between healthy human individuals. Study findings and constraints: Non-shared clonotypes showed lower generation probabilities than clonotypes common to all four donors.

Generated by immunoSEQ multiplex PCR, the TCRdb table keeps only in-frame clones and is missing some. The sample lists around 1.9 million clones, 93% occurring once. Germline-derived CDR1 and CDR2 are SEHNR and FQNEAQ (reference sequence). The germline V and J ends were trimmed by 5 bases and 3 bases, with 19 bases remaining between them. The CDR3 length is 16 residues. CD45RO-negative, CCR7-positively selected cells formed the naive CD8 fraction, excluding terminally differentiated effector memory CD45RA+ cells. Notes on this clone: The antigen is undetermined.

J is TRBJ1-2 and V is TRBV7-9, with TRBD1 as a possible D gene (5 bases). The source is a man between 18 and 35 years old in good health. Some clones in this sample may be carry-over from other donors' samples. Sequencing was performed on naive CD8+ T cells from PBMCs. In DNA form, the CDR3 reads TGTGCCAGCAGCCCACGCCCCGACAGTAGGGACTATGGCTACACCTTC. This sequence encodes CASSPRPDSRDYGYTF.